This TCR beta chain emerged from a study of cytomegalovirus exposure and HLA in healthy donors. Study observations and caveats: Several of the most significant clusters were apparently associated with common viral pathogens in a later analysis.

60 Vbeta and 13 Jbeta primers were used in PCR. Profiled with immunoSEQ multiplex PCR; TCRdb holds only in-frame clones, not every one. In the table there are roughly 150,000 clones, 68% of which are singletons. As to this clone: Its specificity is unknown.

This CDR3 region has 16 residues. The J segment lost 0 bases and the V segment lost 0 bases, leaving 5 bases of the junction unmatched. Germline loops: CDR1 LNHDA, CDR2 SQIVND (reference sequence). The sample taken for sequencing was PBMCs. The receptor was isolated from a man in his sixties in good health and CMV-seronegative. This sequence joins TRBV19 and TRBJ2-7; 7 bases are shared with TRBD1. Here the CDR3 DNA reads TGTGCCAGTAGTATAGACCCCGGGACAGCCTCCTACGAGCAGTACTTC. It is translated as CASSIDPGTASYEQYF.